These 20 T cell receptor beta chains were all obtained from the same sample, sequenced in a study of CD8+CD57+ T cells in acquired aplastic anemia. Profiling of TCR beta VDJ combinations and CDR3 sequences used genomic DNA as template. TCRdb itself ran the reads through MiXCR, one entry per CDR3 protein. The sample holds about 160,000 distinct CDR3 sequences; around half are singletons and the top ten take 2.5% to 3%. For sequencing, patients were chosen who had shown expansion of CD8+CD57+ cells by flow cytometry. The specimen was sorted CD4+, CD8+, or CD8+CD57+ T cells (not recorded which) from PBMCs. These receptors were obtained from a human donor with aplastic anemia.

In this sample, this clonotype turned up many times. J is TRBJ2-7 and V is TRBV30; 7 positions match TRBD1. Germline CDR1 is GTSNPN and CDR2 is SVGIG (reference sequence). The CDR3 consists of 13 residues. V lost 5 bases, J lost 3 bases, and 7 bases stayed unmatched. For the CDR3, the DNA is TGTGCCTGGGGACAGGACCCATACTACGAGCAGTACTTC. The encoded protein is CAWGQDPYYEQYF.

The CDR3 sequence: CASTRGGGSPQFF. The CDR3 bases are TGTGCCAGCACCCGGGGGGGCGGGAGCCCGCAGTTCTTC. The rearrangement uses TRBV25-1 and TRBJ2-1; TRBD2 matches at 8 bases. The CDR3 length is 13 residues. Germline V gene lookup returns CDR1 MGHDK and CDR2 SYGVNS. The V and J ends lost 7 bases and 12 bases, in that order; junction bases with no gene match: 11.

This clonotype was seen at least ten times. The V and J genes are TRBV20-1 and TRBJ1-4; possible D gene TRBD1, 6 bases. This CDR3 has 14 amino acids. Per germline, CDR1 DFQATT and CDR2 SNEGSKA (reference sequence). Trimming shortened V by 6 bases and J by 5 bases, and 16 bases separated the two germline ends. The CDR3 region is CSAEDRGENEKLFF. CDR3 bases: TGCAGTGCCGAGGACAGAGGGGAAAATGAAAAACTGTTTTTT.

This clonotype showed up many times. V is TRBV29-1 and J is TRBJ1-1, with D unresolved. The V and J ends lost 3 bases and 1 base respectively, with 6 bases between them. Germline assignment: CDR1 SQVTM and CDR2 ANQGSEA. The CDR3 is 12 amino acids. DNA of the CDR3: TGCAGCGTTGATGAGAAGAACACTGAAGCTTTCTTT. Translated, it gives CSVDEKNTEAFF.

The CDR3 spells CASKQTEDSPLHF. As DNA, the CDR3 is TGCGCCAGCAAACAGACAGAGGATTCACCCCTCCACTTT. The rearrangement joins TRBV5-1 to TRBJ1-6; D perhaps matches TRBD1 (5 bases). Germline CDR1 is SGHRS and CDR2 is YFSETQ. The CDR3 extends over 13 amino acids. V lost 6 bases and J lost 8, with 12 bases in between.

This chain links TRBV15 with TRBJ2-1, with 8 bases aligning to TRBD2. Germline V gene data show CDR1 as LNHNV and CDR2 as YYDKDF (reference sequence). This CDR3 has 16 residues. With 0 bases clipped from V and 4 bases from J, the junction kept 5 bases outside the gene matches. The CDR3 DNA is TGTGCCACCAGCAGAGATCCGGGGGGGGTTTACAATGAGCAGTTCTTC. This codes for CATSRDPGGVYNEQFF.

This clonotype has ten or more counts. V is TRBV3-1 and J is TRBJ2-7, with D tentatively TRBD1 or TRBD2 (5 bases each). Germline CDR1 reads LGHDT; CDR2 reads YNNKEL (reference sequence). V lost 4 bases and J lost 4, with 17 bases in between. This CDR3 is 15 amino acids long. The CDR3 DNA follows: TGTGCCAGCAGCCGGTCCGGGACGAAAGGGTACGAGCAGTACTTC. As protein: CASSRSGTKGYEQYF.

Comments on this clonotype: Given a much more abundant clone one base away, this may be a read error. V gene TRBV12-3 or TRBV12-4 combines with J gene TRBJ2-3; D uncertain. Trimming removed 3 bases from V and 2 bases from J, with 3 bases in between. This CDR3 region has 12 residues. CDR3 residues: CASSFDTDTQYF. Here the CDR3 DNA reads TGTGCCAGCAGTTTCGACACAGATACGCAGTATTTT.

This clonotype was counted at least ten times. At one end, the junction sequence differs from germline, possibly due to a read error. The chain recombines TRBV7-7 with TRBJ2-7, with D perhaps TRBD1 (7 bases). The germline V gene encodes CDR1 SSHAT and CDR2 FNYEAQ (reference sequence). This CDR3 is 14 amino acids long. The CDR3 loop is CASSLGQEGSEQYF. In nucleotides, the CDR3 is TGTGCTAGCAGCCTAGGACAGGAGGGCTCCGAGCAGTACTTC.

The rearrangement joins TRBV10-3 to TRBJ2-1; 9 bases agree with TRBD2. In germline, CDR1 is ENHRY, CDR2 SYGVKD. V lost 2 bases, J lost 6 bases, and 8 bases stayed unmatched. The CDR3 is made up of 16 amino acids. The CDR3 DNA reads TGTGCCATCAGTGAGACGGCGGGAGGGCCGGTCAATGAGCAGTTCTTC. This codes for CAISETAGGPVNEQFF.

This clonotype came up many times. CDR3 DNA: TGTGCCAGCAGAAGAAGCGGGAGCGGCAACGAGCAGTACTTC. Protein: CASRRSGSGNEQYF. The chain links TRBV6-1 to TRBJ2-7; 8 nucleotides align to TRBD2. The CDR3 has 14 amino acids. Germline lookup yields CDR1 MNHNS and CDR2 SASEGT. J gave up 5 bases and V 6 bases, and 9 bases lay outside the gene matches.

This clonotype was found many times. The genes are TRBV29-1 and TRBJ1-3; TRBD1 might be the D (5 bases). The CDR3 runs to 16 residues. CDR1 SQVTM and CDR2 ANQGSEA come from the germline V gene. V lost 6 bases and J 4 bases, leaving 22 bases between the germline ends. The CDR3 reads CSVMFPGTSEGNTIYF. The CDR3 nucleotides are TGCAGCGTCATGTTCCCAGGGACTAGCGAAGGAAACACCATATATTTT.

CDR3 in amino acids: CSATTGETQYF. The CDR3 nucleotides are TGCAGTGCTACCACAGGGGAGACCCAGTACTTC. The chain is built from TRBV20-1 and TRBJ2-5; D possibly corresponds to TRBD1 (6 bases). The V end was cut by 4 bases, the J end by 5 bases, with 8 bases between. Germline loops: CDR1 DFQATT, CDR2 SNEGSKA (reference sequence). The CDR3 extends over 11 amino acids.

Details on this clonotype: Germline and junction disagree at one end, which may indicate a read error. The chain joins TRBV7-7 to TRBJ2-5; D is unclear. The CDR3 has 12 residues. Per the germline V gene, CDR1 is SSHAT and CDR2 is FNYEAQ (reference sequence). CDR3 nucleotide sequence: TGTGCTAGCAGCTTTCCTGGGGAGACCCAGTACTTC. This codes for CASSFPGETQYF.

This clonotype was seen at least ten times. The chain combines TRBV24-1 with TRBJ1-2, with D unresolved. Trimming took off 4 bases at V and 4 bases at J, with 15 bases between the two ends. This CDR3 comprises 15 residues. Germline V CDR1 and CDR2: KGHDR, SFDVKD. The CDR3 nucleotides read TGTGCCACCAGTGACCCGAGACGGTCGCCCTATGGCTACACCTTC. Its protein product is CATSDPRRSPYGYTF.

The chain combines TRBV5-1 with TRBJ2-7; D uncertain. The CDR3 extends over 15 amino acids. Deletions cut 0 bases from V and 7 bases from J, with 17 bases between. CDR1 and CDR2 from the germline V gene are SGHRS and YFSETQ. CDR3 sequence: CASSLEGRQGKEQYF. The CDR3 DNA sequence: TGCGCCAGCAGCTTGGAGGGCCGGCAAGGGAAGGAGCAGTACTTC. The full variable domain, rest sourced from reference TRBV5-1 and TRBJ2-7, is KAGVTQTPRYLIKTRGQQVTLSCSPISGHRSVSWYQQTPGQGLQFLFEYFSETQRNKGNFPGRFSGRQFSNSRSEMNVSTLELGDSALYLCASSLEGRQGKEQYFGPGTRLTVT.

V usage is TRBV7-6 and J usage is TRBJ2-7, with unresolved D. V lost 1 base to trimming and J lost 2 bases, with 9 bases between them. Looked up from germline, CDR1 is SGHVS and CDR2 is FNYEAQ. This CDR3 comprises 14 residues. The CDR3 sequence is CASSLGSHTYEQYF. The CDR3 DNA sequence: TGTGCCAGCAGCTTAGGTTCTCATACCTACGAGCAGTACTTC.

This clonotype was found many times. This sequence joins TRBV4-2 and TRBJ1-2, with D uncertain. The length of the CDR3 is 18 residues. Germline V gene sequence: CDR1 LGHNA, CDR2 YNFKEQ. Trimming took 0 bases from V and 4 from J, leaving 21 bases between them. The CDR3 sequence is CASSQDSIKEAIIYGYTF. The CDR3 DNA follows: TGTGCCAGCAGCCAAGATAGCATCAAGGAGGCCATAATCTATGGCTACACCTTC.

The J gene is TRBJ1-6, the V gene TRBV20-1, with a weak D call TRBD1 (5 bases). Deletions cut 0 bases from V and 7 bases from J, with 10 bases between. Germline V gene data show CDR1 as DFQATT and CDR2 as SNEGSKA (reference sequence). The CDR3 is made up of 14 amino acids. CDR3 nucleotides: TGCAGTGCTAGAGACGGGGGTGGAAATTCACCCCTCCACTTT. Amino acid sequence: CSARDGGGNSPLHF.

This clonotype was observed a handful of times. The chain joins TRBV19 to TRBJ1-2; D may be TRBD1 (6 bases). Looked up from germline, CDR1 is LNHDA and CDR2 is SQIVND (reference sequence). This CDR3 region has 12 residues. V lost 4 bases, J lost 11 bases, and 14 bases lay in between. The DNA for the CDR3 is TGTGCCAGTAGTACCGAGGGGGGGCGATACACCTTC. It encodes CASSTEGGRYTF.